The clone carrying this TCR beta chain was seen a few times. Its antigen is not known. Both TRBC1 and TRBC2 were covered by a beta constant-region primer of two equimolar oligonucleotides. MiXCR, applied by TCRdb to the UMI-ligation and nested PCR reads, yields one record per CDR3 protein. Found here are under 100,000 distinct CDR3 sequences, 7% of them singletons; the top ten hold roughly 1.5%. This sample is part of a study of naive and memory T cell subsets. Germline CDR1 reads SNHLY; CDR2 reads FYNNEI. Trimming at V came to 7 bases and at J to 4 bases, leaving 6 bases not matched to a gene. The CDR3 has 13 residues. Study results and limitations: Naive and memory subsets had different power law exponents for TCR abundance.

Sample: central memory CD4+ T cells from blood. This chain links TRBV2 with TRBJ2-5; 7 bases agree with TRBD1. This TCR came from a human donor in good health. The CDR3 sequence: CASIYRGGETQYF. The CDR3 nucleotides are TGTGCCAGCATATACAGGGGCGGAGAGACCCAGTACTTC.